This T cell receptor beta chain is from a study of T cell responses to AZD1222 COVID-19 vaccine. The table came from immunoSEQ multiplex PCR; TCRdb's copy has only in-frame clones and leaves some out. The data contain under 50,000 clones, about nine tenths of them singletons. The V and J ends lost 7 bases and 6 bases respectively, with 25 bases between them. There are 16 residues in the CDR3. Germline CDR1 and CDR2: SQVTM and ANQGSEA. The receptor's source is an adult who received the MenACWY meningococcal vaccine as a control. The rearrangement uses TRBV29-1 and TRBJ2-4; maybe TRBD1 (6 bases). The input for sequencing was peripheral blood, taken 28 days after the second dose of the MenACWY control vaccine. This CDR3 reads CSATAGDPGVGNIQYF. As DNA, the CDR3 is TGCAGCGCGACCGCCGGGGACCCAGGGGTTGGAAACATTCAGTACTTC.